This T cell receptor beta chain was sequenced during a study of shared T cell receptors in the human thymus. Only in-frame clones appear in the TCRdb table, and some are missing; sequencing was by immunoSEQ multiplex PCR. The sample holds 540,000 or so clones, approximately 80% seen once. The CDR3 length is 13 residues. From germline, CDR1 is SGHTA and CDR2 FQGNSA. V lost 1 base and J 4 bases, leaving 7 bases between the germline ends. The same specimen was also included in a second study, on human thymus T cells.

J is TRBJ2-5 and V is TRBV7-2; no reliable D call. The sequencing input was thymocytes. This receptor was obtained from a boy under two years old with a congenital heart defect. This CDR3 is CASSLDIRETQYF. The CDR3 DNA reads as TGTGCCAGCAGCTTAGACATTCGAGAGACCCAGTACTTC.